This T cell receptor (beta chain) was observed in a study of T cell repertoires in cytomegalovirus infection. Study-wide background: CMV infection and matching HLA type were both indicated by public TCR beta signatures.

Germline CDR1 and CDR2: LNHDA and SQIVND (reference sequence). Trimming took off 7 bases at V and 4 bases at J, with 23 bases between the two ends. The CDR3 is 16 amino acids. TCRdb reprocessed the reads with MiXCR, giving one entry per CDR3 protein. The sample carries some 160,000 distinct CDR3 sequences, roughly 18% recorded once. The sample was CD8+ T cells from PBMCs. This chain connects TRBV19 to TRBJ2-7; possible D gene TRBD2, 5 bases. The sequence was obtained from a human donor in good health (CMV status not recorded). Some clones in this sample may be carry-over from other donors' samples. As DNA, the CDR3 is TGTGCCAGTATGGCCCGAACGGGGTCCGCCGATTACGAGCAGTACTTC. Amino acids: CASMARTGSADYEQYF.